Each of the 11 T cell receptor beta chains below was sequenced from the same sample in a study of blood T cell repertoires in COVID-19. Produced via immunoSEQ multiplex PCR; TCRdb's table is partial and in-frame only. There are roughly 400,000 clones in the sample; roughly 89% occur only once, and 10% lies in the top ten. Sequenced input: PBMCs or T cells enriched from blood (not recorded which). The receptors come from a woman in her forties or fifties who had recovered from COVID-19.

This rearrangement joins TRBV5-1 to TRBJ1-1, with D tentatively TRBD1 (6 bases). V lost 1 base and J 1 base, leaving 11 bases between the germline ends. Germline V gene sequence: CDR1 SGHRS, CDR2 YFSETQ. This CDR3 is built from 15 residues. Here the CDR3 reads CASSLTGHSNTEAFF. The CDR3 DNA sequence: TGCGCCAGCAGCTTGACAGGGCATTCGAACACTGAAGCTTTCTTT.

V and J are TRBV4-1 and TRBJ1-2, with 8 bases lining up with TRBD1. The germline gives CDR1 MGHRA, CDR2 YSYEKL. The CDR3 contains 16 residues. Germline trimming cut 1 base from V and 5 bases from J; bases unmatched to any gene: 9. This CDR3 reads CASSQGAGQGGYGYTF. The CDR3 DNA sequence: TGCGCCAGCAGCCAAGGGGCCGGACAGGGCGGATATGGCTACACCTTC.

The chain employs TRBV4-1 and TRBJ1-2, with D possibly being TRBD1 (6 bases). CDR1 is MGHRA, CDR2 YSYEKL, per germline. V lost 0 bases, J lost 1 base, and 15 bases lay in between. The CDR3 runs 17 residues. In nucleotides, the CDR3 is TGCGCCAGCAGCCAAGAACTGGGACAAGTTCTTAACTATGGCTACACCTTC. This gives the protein CASSQELGQVLNYGYTF.

The V and J genes are TRBV5-1 and TRBJ1-2; D gene unclear. Germline V lookup: CDR1 SGHRS, CDR2 YFSETQ. The CDR3 totals 16 residues. V gave up 0 bases and J gave up 5 bases, with 17 bases separating them. CDR3 region: CASSLVLLPPMYGYTF. CDR3 DNA sequence: TGCGCCAGCAGCTTGGTCCTACTACCCCCTATGTATGGCTACACCTTC.

The chain recombines TRBV2 with TRBJ2-3; 8 nucleotides line up with TRBD2. The germline CDR1 and CDR2 sequences are SNHLY and FYNNEI. The CDR3 runs to 16 residues. Trimming cost V 3 bases and J 2 bases; bases outside gene matches: 7. CDR3 DNA: TGTGCCAGCAGTGATATGTTGCGGGGGGACACAGATACGCAGTATTTT. Protein product: CASSDMLRGDTDTQYF.

The genes are TRBV5-1 and TRBJ2-2; D gene ambiguous. The CDR3 runs to 13 residues. Germline assignment: CDR1 SGHRS and CDR2 YFSETQ. Between the trimmed V and J ends, which lost 1 base and 2 bases, there was a span of 3 bases. CDR3 sequence (DNA): TGCGCCAGCAGCTTGTATAACACCGGGGAGCTGTTTTTT. It translates to CASSLYNTGELFF. Full variable domain (missing parts from reference TRBV5-1 and TRBJ2-2): KAGVTQTPRYLIKTRGQQVTLSCSPISGHRSVSWYQQTPGQGLQFLFEYFSETQRNKGNFPGRFSGRQFSNSRSEMNVSTLELGDSALYLCASSLYNTGELFFGEGSRLTVL.

The chain couples TRBV10-3 to TRBJ2-3, with 10 positions matching TRBD2. After removal of 4 bases from V and 0 bases from J, the junction contained 1 base not matched to a gene. The V gene's germline CDR1 is ENHRY and CDR2 SYGVKD. The CDR3 sequence is 15 residues long. In DNA form, the CDR3 reads TGTGCCATCAGTGCTAGCGGGGGCAGCACAGATACGCAGTATTTT. Translated, it gives CAISASGGSTDTQYF.

This clone was seen once. The gene calls are TRBV7-6 and TRBJ2-1, with TRBD2 identical over 13 bases. This CDR3 has 19 residues. Germline CDR1 SGHVS, CDR2 FNYEAQ. J lost 5 bases, V lost 1 base, and 11 bases had no gene match. The CDR3 region has the DNA TGTGCCAGCAGCTTAGTTCTACGCGGGGGACTAGCGGGGAACAATGAGCAGTTCTTC. This sequence encodes CASSLVLRGGLAGNNEQFF.

The chain carries TRBV15 and TRBJ2-5, with 8 bases aligning to TRBD2. This CDR3 region has 13 residues. V lost 3 bases, J lost 5 bases, and 2 bases stayed unmatched. The germline V gene has CDR1 LNHNV and CDR2 YYDKDF (reference sequence). CDR3 residues: CATSRGGGETQYF. In DNA form, the CDR3 reads TGTGCCACCAGCAGGGGCGGGGGGGAGACCCAGTACTTC.

The chain is built from TRBV7-2 and TRBJ2-4; 8 bases are a match to TRBD2. The CDR3 consists of 19 residues. V gave up 1 base and J gave up 0 bases; unmatched junction bases: 11. Germline lookup yields CDR1 SGHTA and CDR2 FQGNSA. The CDR3, as DNA: TGTGCCAGCAGCTTAGGACCCCCAGCGGGGGTGATAGCCAAAAACATTCAGTACTTC. As protein: CASSLGPPAGVIAKNIQYF.

The chain carries TRBV10-3 and TRBJ1-2; 9 positions agree with TRBD1. Trimming took 6 bases from V and 6 from J; bases not matched to a gene: 5. Germline V gives CDR1 ENHRY, CDR2 SYGVKD. The CDR3 extends over 13 amino acids. The CDR3: CAISAGDRDGYTF. For the CDR3, the DNA is TGTGCCATCAGCGCAGGGGACAGGGATGGCTACACCTTC.